What follows are 7 T cell receptor beta chains derived from one specimen sequenced in a study of OX40 agonist ivuxolimab in advanced cancers. Profiling relied on immunoSEQ multiplex PCR, and the TCRdb table lists in-frame clones only, not all of them. The sample shows about 64,000 clones, approximately 79% of them seen only once. The starting material was CD4+ or CD8+ T cells sorted from blood, obtained in a trial of the OX40 agonist ivuxolimab. The source is an adult with an advanced solid tumor such as melanoma, head and neck, liver or kidney cancer.

The chain links TRBV5-4 to TRBJ1-4; 9 nucleotides align to TRBD1. The CDR3 runs to 14 residues. The germline V gene encodes CDR1 SGHNT and CDR2 YYREEE (reference sequence). V lost 4 bases and J lost 7; bases outside the gene matches: 5. The CDR3 loop reads CASSQQGAGEKLFF. The CDR3 nucleotides are TGTGCCAGCAGCCAACAGGGGGCGGGTGAAAAACTGTTTTTT.

This chain connects TRBV10-1 to TRBJ2-1; 12 bases are shared with TRBD2. V was clipped by 6 bases and J by 1 base; unmatched bases: 1. The V gene's germline CDR1 is WNHNN and CDR2 SYGVQD (reference sequence). This CDR3 spans 15 amino acids. CDR3 coding DNA: TGCGCCAGCAGCACTAGCGGGGGGTCCTACAATGAGCAGTTCTTC. This encodes CASSTSGGSYNEQFF.

On this clone: This sample also contains other DNA sequences that code for the same CDR3. V and J are TRBV18 and TRBJ1-2, with 8 bases lining up with TRBD1. The CDR3 is 15 amino acids. Germline CDR1 is KGHSH and CDR2 is LQKENI. The trim removed 3 bases at V and 3 bases at J, leaving 6 bases unmatched. In DNA, the CDR3 is TGTGCCAGCTCACCGCGGGACAGGAGCGACTATGGCTACACCTTC. Its translation is CASSPRDRSDYGYTF.

The V and J genes are TRBV5-8 and TRBJ1-1; 7 bases line up with TRBD1. The V and J ends lost 5 bases and 0 bases, in that order; junction bases with no gene match: 7. The CDR3 extends over 15 amino acids. Looked up from germline, CDR1 is SGHTS and CDR2 is YDEGEE. DNA of the CDR3: TGTGCCAGCAGGAAAGGGGGCAACATGAACACTGAAGCTTTCTTT. This codes for CASRKGGNMNTEAFF.

The chain employs TRBV5-1 and TRBJ2-3, with D hard to call. Germline CDR1 and CDR2: SGHRS and YFSETQ. V lost 1 base to trimming and J lost 1 base, with 13 bases between them. This CDR3 spans 16 amino acids. Here the CDR3 DNA reads TGCGCCAGCAGCTTGAACCCCCCTTCCGGCACAGATACGCAGTATTTT. Translated: CASSLNPPSGTDTQYF.

This chain connects TRBV28 to TRBJ1-1; D is ambiguous. CDR1 and CDR2 (germline): MDHEN, SYDVKM. Trimming removed 6 bases from V and 3 bases from J, with 11 bases in between. The CDR3 extends over 13 amino acids. The CDR3 sequence: CASSIYRDTEAFF. CDR3 nucleotides: TGTGCCAGCAGCATCTATCGCGACACTGAAGCTTTCTTT. Looking up the rest from reference TRBV28 and TRBJ1-1 gives the full variable domain: DVKVTQSSRYLVKRTGEKVFLECVQDMDHENMFWYRQDPGLGLRLIYFSYDVKMKEKGDIPEGYSVSREKKERFSLILESASTNQTSMYLCASSIYRDTEAFFGQGTRLTVV.

The chain couples TRBV6-6 to TRBJ2-2; 9 bases match TRBD1. CDR3 length: 16 residues. V was clipped by 5 bases and J by 4 bases; unmatched bases: 8. Germline loops: CDR1 MNHNY, CDR2 SVGAGI (reference sequence). Here the CDR3 reads CASSRPGQGLTGELFF. The CDR3 DNA is TGTGCCAGCAGTCGACCGGGACAGGGACTCACCGGGGAGCTGTTTTTT.